This entry lists 19 T cell receptor beta chains sequenced from one sample in a study of Ad26.COV2.S vaccination and SARS-CoV-2 variants (dated by TCRdb to the early 2020s). Libraries were built with the immunoSEQ multiplex PCR assay. In its TCRdb copy, this immuneACCESS table keeps in-frame sequences only and misses some clones. Where compared with another copy, unresolved V genes explain less than half of these, and the others have no known cause. In all, the sample holds 350,000 to 400,000 clones, and around nine tenths of those were seen once. The ten biggest clones cover around 1.8% of the sample. The treatment or condition label, as the study defines it: around 19 received Ad26.COV2.S at low or high dose, single or two shots; 5 received placebo; per-sample allocation not given. For vaccine and placebo recipients, repertoires were sequenced using samples collected on day 63 after the first injection.

The sequencing used peripheral blood, collected in a trial of Ad26.COV2.S vaccine versus placebo. Receptor source: a person between 18 and 65 years old who received the Ad26.COV2.S COVID-19 vaccine or a placebo.

This rearrangement joins TRBV18 to TRBJ2-4; D gene ambiguous. The V end lost 0 bases, the J end lost 7 bases, and 7 bases lay between the germline ends. This CDR3 has 13 residues. The germline V gene encodes CDR1 KGHSH and CDR2 LQKENI. CDR3 protein: CASSPPGNNIQYF. DNA of the CDR3: TGTGCCAGCTCACCACCAGGGAATAACATTCAGTACTTC.

The rearrangement links TRBV28 to TRBJ2-3, with 9 positions matching TRBD2. The V and J ends lost 7 bases and 5 bases, in that order; junction bases with no gene match: 16. Germline CDR1 MDHEN, CDR2 SYDVKM. The CDR3 is 17 amino acids. CDR3 loop: CASIPDSGGPRGDTQYF. DNA for the CDR3: TGTGCCAGCATCCCCGATAGCGGGGGTCCCCGGGGAGATACGCAGTATTTT.

This clone was observed a single time. The chain carries TRBV3-1 (or the pseudogene TRBV3-2) and TRBJ2-7; 7 bases fit TRBD1. Germline loops: CDR1 LGHDT, CDR2 YNNKEL (reference sequence). Trimming cost V 4 bases and J 4 bases; bases outside gene matches: 16. CDR3 length: 17 residues. CDR3: CASSLERDRAGHYEQYF. Here the CDR3 DNA reads TGTGCCAGCAGCCTCGAGCGAGACAGGGCAGGCCATTACGAGCAGTACTTC.

The genes are TRBV7-9 and TRBJ2-1; TRBD2 matches at 13 bases. The CDR3 length is 17 residues. The V gene end was trimmed by 1 base and the J gene end by 8 bases; junction bases not matched to a gene: 8. The germline V gene has CDR1 SEHNR and CDR2 FQNEAQ (reference sequence). CDR3 amino acids: CASSLGTSGRALDEQFF. The CDR3 DNA sequence: TGTGCCAGCAGCTTAGGTACTAGCGGGAGGGCCTTAGATGAGCAGTTCTTC.

The CDR3 DNA reads TGTGCCTGGAGTCGGGACAGGGGGCTTTCTGGCTACACCTTC. This codes for CAWSRDRGLSGYTF. The chain links TRBV30 to TRBJ1-2; 12 bases map to TRBD1. CDR3 length equals 14 residues. The ends lost 2 bases at V and 7 bases at J; junction bases unmatched: 5. Germline CDR1 and CDR2: GTSNPN and SVGIG (reference sequence).

The V and J genes are TRBV6-1 and TRBJ2-1, with TRBD2 matching 11 bases. The CDR3 sequence is 17 residues long. The germline V gene has CDR1 MNHNS and CDR2 SASEGT. J lost 10 bases, V lost 4 bases, and 15 bases had no gene match. The CDR3 loop is CASSALTSGSGSGEQFF. The CDR3 region has the DNA TGTGCCAGCAGTGCACTAACTAGCGGGAGCGGATCTGGGGAGCAGTTCTTC.

This chain uses TRBV5-5 with TRBJ2-5; tentatively, D is TRBD2 (6 bases). V lost 0 bases and J lost 2, with 20 bases in between. Germline CDR1 and CDR2: SGHKS and YYEKEE (reference sequence). CDR3 size: 18 residues. DNA for the CDR3: TGTGCCAGCAGCTTGGTGCCGGAAGGGCGTGGAGGGCAAGAGACCCAGTACTTC. It encodes CASSLVPEGRGGQETQYF. Full variable domain (missing parts from reference TRBV5-5 and TRBJ2-5): DAGVTQSPTHLIKTRGQQVTLRCSPISGHKSVSWYQQVLGQGPQFIFQYYEKEERGRGNFPDRFSARQFPNYSSELNVNALLLGDSALYLCASSLVPEGRGGQETQYFGPGTRLLVL.

The sample holds a few counts of this clone. The chain is built from TRBV7-2 and TRBJ2-1; 8 nucleotides line up with TRBD1. CDR3 size: 16 residues. J was trimmed by 7 bases and V by 3 bases; bases with no gene match: 11. Germline-derived CDR1 and CDR2 are SGHTA and FQGNSA. This chain's CDR3 is CASSFDSRTGLNEQFF. CDR3 bases: TGTGCCAGCAGCTTTGATAGTCGGACAGGGCTGAATGAGCAGTTCTTC.

The chain recombines TRBV15 with TRBJ2-7; 7 bases fit TRBD2. This CDR3 has 16 residues. Unmatched junction bases numbered 6, after V lost 0 bases and J lost 1 base. Germline V gene lookup returns CDR1 LNHNV and CDR2 YYDKDF (reference sequence). The CDR3 nucleotides are TGTGCCACCAGCAGAGATAGGGTAGCGGGTTCCTACGAGCAGTACTTC. Protein product: CATSRDRVAGSYEQYF. The entire variable domain, with the rest obtained from reference TRBV15 and TRBJ2-7, is as follows: DAMVIQNPRYQVTQFGKPVTLSCSQTLNHNVMYWYQQKSSQAPKLLFHYYDKDFNNEADTPDNFQSRRPNTSFCFLDIRSPGLGDTAMYLCATSRDRVAGSYEQYFGPGTRLTVT.

The rearrangement uses TRBV27 and TRBJ2-3; 7 bases fit TRBD1. CDR3 size: 15 residues. The germline V gene has CDR1 MNHEY and CDR2 SMNVEV (reference sequence). V lost 5 bases and J lost 0; bases outside the gene matches: 5. The CDR3 DNA sequence: TGTGCCAGCAGTAGACAGGGTGCTAGCACAGATACGCAGTATTTT. It specifies CASSRQGASTDTQYF.

The V gene is TRBV2, the J gene TRBJ2-7; the D is unclear. Germline lookup yields CDR1 SNHLY and CDR2 FYNNEI. V lost 6 bases to trimming and J lost 5 bases, with 20 bases between them. The CDR3 spans 15 residues. The CDR3 nucleotides read TGTGCCAGCAGAGCCCGGGCCAGAACCCGAGACGAGCAGTACTTC. The encoded protein is CASRARARTRDEQYF.

The sample holds one count of this clone. J is TRBJ2-5 and V is TRBV7-9; 8 bases agree with TRBD2. Germline V CDR1 and CDR2: SEHNR, FQNEAQ (reference sequence). CDR3 length: 15 residues. The J segment lost 2 bases and the V segment lost 3 bases, leaving 5 bases of the junction unmatched. CDR3 residues: CASSFSGTSQETQYF. CDR3 in DNA: TGTGCCAGCAGCTTTAGCGGGACCTCACAAGAGACCCAGTACTTC.

V gene TRBV3-1 (or the pseudogene TRBV3-2) combines with J gene TRBJ1-4, with 7 bases identical to TRBD1. V lost 5 bases, J lost 0 bases, and 3 bases stayed unmatched. Germline V gene lookup returns CDR1 LGHDT and CDR2 YNNKEL (reference sequence). The CDR3 consists of 15 residues. In DNA, the CDR3 is TGTGCCAGCAGCAGTCAGGGGGCAACTAATGAAAAACTGTTTTTT. It yields the protein CASSSQGATNEKLFF.

The chain employs TRBV28 and TRBJ1-2; D remains ambiguous. The germline gives CDR1 MDHEN, CDR2 SYDVKM. This CDR3 is built from 11 residues. The V end lost 4 bases, the J end lost 8 bases, and 8 bases lay between the germline ends. The CDR3 DNA follows: TGTGCCAGCAGTTCCTCTTGGGGCTACACCTTC. This encodes CASSSSWGYTF.

This rearrangement joins TRBV5-4 to TRBJ2-2; no definite D call. Germline assignment: CDR1 SGHNT and CDR2 YYREEE (reference sequence). V lost 4 bases to trimming and J lost 1 base, with 5 bases between them. The CDR3 contains 13 residues. CDR3 DNA sequence: TGTGCCAGCAGCCCCAGGAACACCGGGGAGCTGTTTTTT. Protein sequence: CASSPRNTGELFF. Full variable domain (remainder filled in from reference TRBV5-4 and TRBJ2-2): ETGVTQSPTHLIKTRGQQVTLRCSSQSGHNTVSWYQQALGQGPQFIFQYYREEENGRGNFPPRFSGLQFPNYSSELNVNALELDDSALYLCASSPRNTGELFFGEGSRLTVL.

In nucleotides, the CDR3 is TGTGCCAGCAGCTTAGACGGGGAGACCCAGTACTTC. This gives the protein CASSLDGETQYF. V and J are TRBV11-2 and TRBJ2-5; the D is unclear. V was clipped by 0 bases and J by 5 bases, with 4 bases between them. This CDR3 comprises 12 residues. Per germline, CDR1 SGHAT and CDR2 FQNNGV.

CDR3 region: CASSYGDRLYGYTF. The CDR3 DNA reads as TGTGCCAGCAGTTACGGGGACAGGCTTTATGGCTACACCTTC. V gene TRBV6-5 combines with J gene TRBJ1-2; 8 bases map to TRBD1. With 2 bases clipped from V and 5 bases from J, the junction kept 4 bases outside the gene matches. Germline V gene lookup returns CDR1 MNHEY and CDR2 SVGAGI. This CDR3 has 14 amino acids.

The rearrangement joins TRBV9 to TRBJ2-5; D not certain. The CDR3 sequence is 13 residues long. Germline V gene sequence: CDR1 SGDLS, CDR2 YYNGEE. The ends were cut back, 6 bases at V and 3 bases at J, with 12 bases in the middle. The CDR3 here is CASTSENEETQYF. The CDR3 nucleotides read TGTGCCAGCACCTCAGAGAACGAAGAGACCCAGTACTTC.

This chain joins TRBV18 and TRBJ2-1; no clear D gene. CDR1 and CDR2 (germline): KGHSH, LQKENI. The CDR3 has 17 amino acids. V lost 0 bases, J lost 4 bases, and 16 bases lay in between. In DNA, the CDR3 is TGTGCCAGCTCACCACCTTCGTCCGGCCGCCCTTACAATGAGCAGTTCTTC. The encoded protein is CASSPPSSGRPYNEQFF.